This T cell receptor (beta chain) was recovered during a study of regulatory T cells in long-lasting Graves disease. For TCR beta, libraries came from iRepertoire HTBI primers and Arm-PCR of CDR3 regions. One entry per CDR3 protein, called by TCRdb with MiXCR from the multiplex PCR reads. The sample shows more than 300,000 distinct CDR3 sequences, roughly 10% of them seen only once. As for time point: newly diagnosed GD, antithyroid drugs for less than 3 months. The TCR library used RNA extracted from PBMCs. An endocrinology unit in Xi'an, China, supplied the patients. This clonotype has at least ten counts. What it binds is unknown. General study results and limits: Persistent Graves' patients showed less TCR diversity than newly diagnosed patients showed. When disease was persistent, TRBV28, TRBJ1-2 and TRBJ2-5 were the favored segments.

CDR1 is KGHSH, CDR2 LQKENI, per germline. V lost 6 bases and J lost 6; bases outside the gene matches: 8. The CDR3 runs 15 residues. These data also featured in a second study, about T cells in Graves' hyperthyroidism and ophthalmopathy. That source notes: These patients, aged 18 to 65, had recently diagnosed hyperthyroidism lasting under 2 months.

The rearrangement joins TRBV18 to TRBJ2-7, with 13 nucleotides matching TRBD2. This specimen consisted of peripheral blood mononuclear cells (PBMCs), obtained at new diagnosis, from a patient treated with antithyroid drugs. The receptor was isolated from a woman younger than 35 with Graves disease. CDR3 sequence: CASSPGLAGVGEQYF. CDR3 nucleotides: TGTGCCAGCTCGCCTGGACTAGCGGGAGTTGGCGAGCAGTACTTC.